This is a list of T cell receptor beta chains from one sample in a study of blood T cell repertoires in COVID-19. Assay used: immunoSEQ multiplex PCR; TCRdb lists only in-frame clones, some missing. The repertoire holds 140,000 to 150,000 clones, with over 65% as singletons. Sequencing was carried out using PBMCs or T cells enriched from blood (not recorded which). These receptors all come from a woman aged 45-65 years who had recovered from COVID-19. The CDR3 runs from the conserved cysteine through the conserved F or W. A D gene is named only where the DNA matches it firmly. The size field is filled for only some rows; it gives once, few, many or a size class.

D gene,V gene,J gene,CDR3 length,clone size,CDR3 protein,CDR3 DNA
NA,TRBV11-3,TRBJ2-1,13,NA,CASSFSPGNEQFF,TGTGCCAGCAGCTTCTCCCCAGGCAATGAGCAGTTCTTC
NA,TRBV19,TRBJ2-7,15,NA,CASSDRRDSTYEQYF,TGTGCCAGTAGTGATCGCCGGGACTCTACCTACGAGCAGTACTTC
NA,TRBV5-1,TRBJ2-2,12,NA,CASSQYGGELFF,TGCGCCAGCAGCCAGTATGGCGGGGAGCTGTTTTTT
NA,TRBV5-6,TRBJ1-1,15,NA,CASSQQGSERTEAFF,TGTGCCAGCAGCCAGCAGGGTTCAGAGAGGACTGAAGCTTTCTTT
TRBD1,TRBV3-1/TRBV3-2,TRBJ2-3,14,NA,CASNDRGSTDTQYF,TGTGCCAGCAACGACAGGGGCAGCACAGATACGCAGTATTTT
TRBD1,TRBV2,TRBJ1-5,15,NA,CASSEGQGKNQPQHF,TGTGCCAGCAGTGAGGGACAGGGTAAGAATCAGCCCCAGCATTTT
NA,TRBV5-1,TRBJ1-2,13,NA,CASSQEDHYGYTF,TGCGCCAGTTCGCAGGAGGATCACTATGGCTACACCTTC
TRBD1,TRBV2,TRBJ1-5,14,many,CASRGQVGNQPQHF,TGTGCCAGCAGGGGACAGGTTGGCAATCAGCCCCAGCATTTT
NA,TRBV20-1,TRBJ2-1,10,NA,CSAAQDEQFF,TGCAGTGCGGCGCAGGATGAGCAGTTCTTC
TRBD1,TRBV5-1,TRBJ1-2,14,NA,CASSLGDRVRGYTF,TGCGCCAGCAGCTTGGGCGACAGGGTCCGTGGCTACACCTTC
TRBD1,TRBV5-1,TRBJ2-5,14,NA,CASSRQGDQETQYF,TGCGCCAGCAGCCGACAGGGGGATCAAGAGACCCAGTACTTC
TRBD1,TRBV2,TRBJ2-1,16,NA,CASRQTGGFSYNEQFF,TGTGCCAGCAGACAAACAGGGGGCTTCTCCTACAATGAGCAGTTCTTC
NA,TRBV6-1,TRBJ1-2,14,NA,CASSEQSRGGGYTF,TGTGCCAGCAGTGAACAAAGCCGGGGTGGGGGCTACACCTTC
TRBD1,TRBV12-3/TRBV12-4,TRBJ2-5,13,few,CASSTGGTETQYF,TGTGCCAGCAGTACAGGGGGCACGGAGACCCAGTACTTC
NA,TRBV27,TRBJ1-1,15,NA,CATKSRPMGDTEAFF,TGTGCCACCAAGTCCCGCCCAATGGGCGACACTGAAGCTTTCTTT
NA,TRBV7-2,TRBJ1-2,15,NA,CASSLGPPGPYGYTF,TGTGCCAGCAGCTTAGGCCCCCCAGGGCCCTATGGCTACACCTTC
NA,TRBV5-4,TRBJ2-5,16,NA,CASTGGRTGDQETQYF,TGTGCCAGCACCGGGGGTCGGACAGGAGACCAAGAGACCCAGTACTTC